A selection of T cell receptor beta chains follows, all from one sample in a study of shared clonotypes between healthy human individuals. The repertoire was sequenced with immunoSEQ multiplex PCR; TCRdb's copy has only in-frame clones and lacks some. Of some 2,000,000 clones detected, approximately 95% appear once; the ten largest clones hold around 0.13%. Sequenced material: naive CD4+ T cells sorted from blood. These receptor sequences come from a man aged 18-30 years in good health. Each CDR3 is given with its conserved first and last residue. The order of the fields is J gene, D gene, V gene, clone size, CDR3 DNA, CDR3 protein. D genes are given only for firm matches. Size is stated for part of the rows, as once, few or many counts, or as a class when the clone is expanded.

>TRBJ2-1|.|TRBV7-9|.
TGTGCCAGCAGCTTAAAGGGAGAGGGGCCCGGGCAGCAGTTCTTC
CASSLKGEGPGQQFF
>TRBJ2-7|.|TRBV12-5|.
TGTGCTAGTTCAACTGGGTCGGGGGCCTACGAGCAGTACTTC
CASSTGSGAYEQYF
>TRBJ1-2|.|TRBV30|.
TGTGCCTGGACCAGAATAGGGCCGGATGGCTACACCTTC
CAWTRIGPDGYTF
>TRBJ1-2|.|TRBV7-9|once
TGTGCCAGCAGCCTGCAGGGAAACTATGGCTACACCTTC
CASSLQGNYGYTF
>TRBJ1-1|TRBD1|TRBV6-6|.
TGTGCCAGCACCCGGACAGGGGCGAACACTGAAGCTTTCTTT
CASTRTGANTEAFF
>TRBJ2-5|TRBD2|TRBV7-8|.
TGTGCCAGCAGCTCGGGGGGGCGAGAGACCCAGTACTTC
CASSSGGRETQYF
>TRBJ2-7|.|TRBV11-2|.
TGTGCCAGCAGGCGGACCGGGACATCAAACCACGAGCAGTACTTC
CASRRTGTSNHEQYF
>TRBJ2-7|.|TRBV6-1|.
TGTGCCACGGTGGGAGCCCTCTACGAGCAGTACTTC
CATVGALYEQYF
>TRBJ2-7|.|TRBV5-6|.
TGTGCCAGCAGAACGGCGCACAATCCCTACGAGCAGTACTTC
CASRTAHNPYEQYF
>TRBJ1-2|TRBD1|TRBV6-1|.
TGTGCCAGTATGACAGGGGGCGCCGGCTATGGCTACACCTTC
CASMTGGAGYGYTF